The clone carrying this T cell receptor beta chain has a handful of counts. The data originate from a study of preoperative IRX-2 immunotherapy in early breast cancer. Documented treatment: preoperative locoregional IRX-2 cytokine immunotherapy. Patients received preoperative, locoregional IRX-2 cytokine immunotherapy in a phase Ib study. Generated by immunoSEQ multiplex PCR, the TCRdb table keeps only in-frame clones and is missing some. The sample carries around 60,000 clones, approximately 94% recorded once. V lost 3 bases to trimming and J lost 8 bases; unmatched junction nucleotides: 10. The CDR3 runs 15 residues. Germline-derived CDR1 and CDR2 are SGHRS and YFSETQ.

The rearrangement uses TRBV5-1 and TRBJ2-4, with 8 positions matching TRBD1. This sequence originates from a human donor with breast cancer. Sampling was done from a patient treated with IRX-2 immunotherapy. The CDR3 region is CASSSQGGQVYIQYF. CDR3 DNA: TGCGCCAGCAGCTCACAAGGGGGACAGGTTTACATTCAGTACTTC.